Following are 3 T cell receptor beta chains from one sample sequenced in a study of T cells after yellow fever vaccination. TCRdb re-analysed the 5' RACE reads in MiXCR, keeping a single row per CDR3 protein. The table lists 350,000 to 450,000 distinct CDR3 sequences, roughly a sixth of them singletons. The material sequenced was PBMCs, taken before the yellow fever booster vaccination. The receptors here all came from a man aged 18 to 29 who received the YFV17D yellow fever vaccine.

This clonotype has more than one count but fewer than ten. The chain has TRBV7-2 and TRBJ2-3; no definite D call. Germline CDR1 is SGHTA and CDR2 is FQGNSA. V was cut by 1 base and J by 7 bases, with 3 bases left in between. This CDR3 spans 11 amino acids. CDR3 sequence reads: CASSLGYTQYF. For the CDR3, the DNA is TGTGCCAGCAGCTTAGGATATACGCAGTATTTT.

The V gene is TRBV5-1, the J gene TRBJ2-7, with D perhaps assigned TRBD1 or TRBD2 (5 bases each). The CDR3 is 14 amino acids. Trimming pared 0 bases from V and 2 bases from J, leaving 9 bases between. From germline, CDR1 is SGHRS and CDR2 YFSETQ. The CDR3 DNA sequence: TGCGCCAGCAGCTTGGGGGACGGAGCCTACGAGCAGTACTTC. Protein: CASSLGDGAYEQYF.

In its sample, this clonotype was seen a few times. The chain carries TRBV6-5 and TRBJ1-1; a weak D match, TRBD1 (5 bases). Trimming cost V 2 bases and J 3 bases, with 10 bases left between them. The CDR3 has 14 residues. Germline CDR1 and CDR2: MNHEY and SVGAGI. CDR3: CASSYTDRDTEAFF. The CDR3 coding sequence is TGTGCCAGCAGTTACACCGACAGAGACACTGAAGCTTTCTTT.